This entry lists 22 T cell receptor beta chains sequenced from one sample in a study of human T cells and chemical hapten exposure. Blood, whole and unfractionated, served as the source for total RNA extraction. TCRdb re-analysed the 5' RACE reads in MiXCR, keeping a single row per CDR3 protein. The table lists about 120,000 distinct CDR3 sequences, roughly 19% of them singletons. The receptors shown here come from a human donor in good health.

In this sample, this clonotype turned up a few times. The chain recombines TRBV20-1 with TRBJ2-1, with D possibly TRBD2 on 6 matching bases. Trimming shortened V by 1 base and J by 6 bases, and 16 bases separated the two germline ends. The germline CDR1 and CDR2 sequences are DFQATT and SNEGSKA (reference sequence). There are 15 residues in the CDR3. The DNA for the CDR3 is TGCAGTGCTAGAGTAGGGACTCACCTCCCCAATGAGCAGTTCTTC. Amino acid sequence: CSARVGTHLPNEQFF.

Many counts were recorded for this clonotype. CDR3 region: CASSWKPPVAGGLTDTQYF. The DNA of the CDR3 is TGCGCCAGCAGCTGGAAACCGCCTGTGGCAGGGGGCCTCACAGATACGCAGTATTTT. The chain employs TRBV5-1 and TRBJ2-3; 8 bases line up with TRBD1. Trimming cost V 3 bases and J 2 bases; bases outside gene matches: 17. The CDR3 is 19 residues long. Per the germline V gene, CDR1 is SGHRS and CDR2 is YFSETQ.

For this clonotype: As the CDR3 is not closed by the conserved phenylalanine or tryptophan, this likely results from a read error. The V call is TRBV7-6, the J call TRBJ2-4; no clear D gene. This CDR3 has 13 amino acids. Trimming took off 5 bases at V and 1 base at J, with 6 bases between the two ends. CDR1 is SGHVS, CDR2 FNYEAQ, per germline. CDR3 protein: CASSQNAKNIQYY. Written as DNA, the CDR3 is TGTGCCAGCAGCCAGAACGCCAAAAACATTCAGTACTAC.

V gene TRBV15 combines with J gene TRBJ2-4, with TRBD2 matching over 7 bases. V trimming: 0 bases; J trimming: 5 bases; junction bases outside the gene matches: 10. From germline, CDR1 is LNHNV and CDR2 YYDKDF (reference sequence). The CDR3 is 17 amino acids. CDR3 DNA: TGTGCCACCAGCAGAGATCGGGGGTTTGCGGGGGAAAACATTCAGTACTTC. It is translated as CATSRDRGFAGENIQYF.

The gene calls are TRBV6-5 and TRBJ2-6; D unresolved. CDR3 length: 14 amino acids. Germline CDR1 MNHEY, CDR2 SVGAGI. The V and J ends lost 10 bases and 2 bases respectively, with 12 bases between them. The CDR3 coding sequence is TGTGCCATCCGCCCCTTTCCTGGGGCCAACGTCCTGACTTTC. Protein sequence: CAIRPFPGANVLTF.

This clonotype was counted a few times. This rearrangement joins TRBV29-1 to TRBJ2-1; 10 bases align to TRBD2. CDR1 is SQVTM and CDR2 is ANQGSEA in the germline V gene. This CDR3 is 13 amino acids long. J gave up 12 bases and V 5 bases, and 10 bases lay outside the gene matches. The CDR3 DNA follows: TGCAGCGTTCCCCTAGCGGGAGTATCGGTGCAGTTCTTC. This sequence encodes CSVPLAGVSVQFF.

The chain joins TRBV29-1 to TRBJ2-1; 8 bases agree with TRBD2. This CDR3 spans 14 amino acids. V was clipped by 6 bases and J by 2 bases; unmatched bases: 6. Germline V CDR1 and CDR2: SQVTM, ANQGSEA. This chain's CDR3 is CSVAPGLAYNEQFF. The CDR3 nucleotides are TGCAGCGTCGCCCCGGGACTAGCCTACAATGAGCAGTTCTTC.

The rearrangement links TRBV24-1 to TRBJ1-2; TRBD1 is a possible D gene (5 bases). The CDR3 is made up of 13 amino acids. The germline V gene has CDR1 KGHDR and CDR2 SFDVKD. V lost 3 bases to trimming and J lost 4 bases, with 8 bases between them. In DNA, the CDR3 is TGTGCCACCAGTGATGAGGGACTCTATGGCTACACCTTC. Its translation: CATSDEGLYGYTF.

This clonotype was counted a few times. The CDR3 sequence is CASSPTLTPETQYF. CDR3 in DNA: TGTGCCAGCAGCCCTACCCTGACCCCTGAGACCCAGTACTTC. The chain links TRBV7-9 to TRBJ2-5; D ambiguous. Deletions cut 5 bases from V and 5 bases from J, with 15 bases between. Looked up from germline, CDR1 is SEHNR and CDR2 is FQNEAQ (reference sequence). This CDR3 has 14 residues. Variable domain in full (rest from reference TRBV7-9 and TRBJ2-5): DTGVSQNPRHKITKRGQNVTFRCDPISEHNRLYWYRQTLGQGPEFLTYFQNEAQLEKSRLLSDRFSAERPKGSFSTLEIQRTEQGDSAMYLCASSPTLTPETQYFGPGTRLLVL.

The V and J genes are TRBV28 and TRBJ2-6, with D unresolved. This CDR3 is built from 15 residues. From germline, CDR1 is MDHEN and CDR2 SYDVKM. Trimming took off 5 bases at V and 0 bases at J, with 8 bases between the two ends. The CDR3 DNA is TGTGCCAGCAGTCCCCAGTACTCTGGGGCCAACGTCCTGACTTTC. Translated, it gives CASSPQYSGANVLTF.

J is TRBJ1-2 and V is TRBV28; D remains unclear. Germline CDR1 is MDHEN and CDR2 is SYDVKM. There are 16 residues in the CDR3. V shed 3 bases and J shed 4 bases, with 18 bases lying between them. CDR3 sequence: CASSFGLGQARYGYTF. For the CDR3, the DNA is TGTGCCAGCAGTTTTGGATTAGGGCAGGCCCGCTATGGCTACACCTTC.

The chain recombines TRBV5-1 with TRBJ1-1, with D unclear. V was pared by 4 bases and J by 8 bases, with 21 bases between. CDR3 length: 15 residues. The V gene's germline CDR1 is SGHRS and CDR2 YFSETQ. CDR3 protein: CASSVLSDGFGEAFF. The CDR3 DNA follows: TGCGCCAGCAGCGTCCTCTCGGACGGGTTCGGCGAAGCTTTCTTT. The full variable domain, with the rest looked up from reference TRBV5-1 and TRBJ1-1, is KAGVTQTPRYLIKTRGQQVTLSCSPISGHRSVSWYQQTPGQGLQFLFEYFSETQRNKGNFPGRFSGRQFSNSRSEMNVSTLELGDSALYLCASSVLSDGFGEAFFGQGTRLTVV.

This clonotype was seen more than once but under ten times. The chain has TRBV5-1 and TRBJ2-7; the match to TRBD1 covers 8 bases. Losses at the gene ends were 0 bases for V and 3 bases for J; bases not matched to a gene: 8. Per the germline V gene, CDR1 is SGHRS and CDR2 is YFSETQ. This CDR3 comprises 16 residues. The CDR3 region is CASSLAVGTGDYEQYF. CDR3 DNA sequence: TGCGCCAGCAGCTTGGCCGTTGGGACAGGAGACTACGAGCAGTACTTC.

There are a few counts of this clonotype. V is TRBV7-2 and J is TRBJ1-4; D perhaps matches TRBD1 (5 bases). Trimming took off 6 bases at V and 5 bases at J, with 19 bases between the two ends. Per the germline V gene, CDR1 is SGHTA and CDR2 is FQGNSA. The CDR3 has 16 residues. In DNA form, the CDR3 reads TGTGCCAGCAGTTTTCGGGGACGTTCGAGCAATGAAAAACTGTTTTTT. Protein product: CASSFRGRSSNEKLFF. Full variable domain (missing parts from reference TRBV7-2 and TRBJ1-4): GAGVSQSPSNKVTEKGKDVELRCDPISGHTALYWYRQSLGQGLEFLIYFQGNSAPDKSGLPSDRFSAERTGGSVSTLTIQRTQQEDSAVYLCASSFRGRSSNEKLFFGSGTQLSVL.

This clonotype has a handful of counts. The chain has TRBV4-2 and TRBJ1-1, with D uncertain. In germline, CDR1 is LGHNA, CDR2 YNFKEQ. With 0 bases removed from V and 1 base from J, the gap between germline ends came to 12 bases. The CDR3 is made up of 16 amino acids. The CDR3 region is CASSQDWSLGNTEAFF. In DNA, the CDR3 is TGTGCCAGCAGCCAAGACTGGTCTTTGGGGAACACTGAAGCTTTCTTT.

The rearrangement joins TRBV29-1 to TRBJ1-1; D remains unclear. Per the germline V gene, CDR1 is SQVTM and CDR2 is ANQGSEA. This CDR3 comprises 15 residues. V lost 3 bases and J lost 5, with 19 bases in between. The CDR3 here is CSVDTGSNRRTEAFF. As DNA, the CDR3 is TGCAGCGTTGATACCGGGAGTAATCGTAGGACTGAAGCTTTCTTT.

This clonotype was observed a few times. The chain has TRBV29-1 and TRBJ2-3; 10 bases are shared with TRBD2. The CDR3 totals 17 residues. Germline V lookup: CDR1 SQVTM, CDR2 ANQGSEA. J lost 2 bases, V lost 2 bases, and 10 bases had no gene match. This CDR3 is CSVELTFSGRNTDTQYF. CDR3 coding DNA: TGCAGCGTTGAATTGACCTTTAGCGGGAGGAACACAGATACGCAGTATTTT.

V is TRBV6-5 and J is TRBJ2-1; D might be TRBD2 (5 bases). Trimming removed 6 bases from V and 9 bases from J, with 21 bases in between. This CDR3 comprises 15 residues. The germline CDR1 and CDR2 sequences are MNHEY and SVGAGI. For the CDR3, the DNA is TGTGCCAGCAGAACCTGGCGGGCTAGCAGTGGTGAGCAGTTCTTC. Translation: CASRTWRASSGEQFF.

The chain combines TRBV18 with TRBJ2-7; D may be TRBD1 (5 bases). In germline, CDR1 is KGHSH, CDR2 LQKENI. This CDR3 has 12 amino acids. Trimming pared 6 bases from V and 7 bases from J, leaving 13 bases between. CDR3 coding DNA: TGTGCCAGCTCCAACAAAGGGGATGAGCAGTACTTC. Protein: CASSNKGDEQYF.

The chain employs TRBV5-6 and TRBJ1-5; 9 bases are shared with TRBD1. The J segment lost 5 bases and the V segment lost 7 bases, leaving 4 bases of the junction unmatched. The CDR3 is made up of 13 amino acids. CDR1 is SGHDT, CDR2 YYEEEE, per germline. CDR3 in amino acids: CASSRTGDQPQHF. CDR3 bases: TGTGCCAGCTCCAGGACAGGGGATCAGCCCCAGCATTTT.

The rearrangement joins TRBV4-1 to TRBJ2-1, with 7 bases aligning to TRBD1. V was clipped by 3 bases and J by 7 bases; unmatched bases: 9. The CDR3 covers 15 residues. CDR1 is MGHRA, CDR2 YSYEKL, per germline. The CDR3 coding sequence is TGCGCCAGCAGCCAGAGAGGACAGGTAGAGAATGAGCAGTTCTTC. Translating gives CASSQRGQVENEQFF.

This clonotype has more than one count but fewer than ten. The rearrangement links TRBV19 to TRBJ2-7; D ambiguous. Germline CDR1 LNHDA, CDR2 SQIVND (reference sequence). The CDR3 length is 13 residues. V gave up 2 bases and J gave up 0 bases, with 5 bases separating them. CDR3 loop: CASSILDSYEQYF. DNA for the CDR3: TGTGCCAGTAGTATACTGGACTCCTACGAGCAGTACTTC.